This TCR beta chain was captured in a study of T cell responses to AZD1222 COVID-19 vaccine. Points from the study as a whole: Mostly white British, mostly female donors; authors suggested clonal diversity may be underestimated. There were vaccine-associated CD4 TCRs across spike, dominant at 160-218 and 743-854. Reportedly, close to half of spike-specific TCRs are directed against unmutated variant regions.

TCRdb's copy holds only in-frame clones and misses some; the assay was immunoSEQ multiplex PCR. This table holds 130,000 to 150,000 clones, around 89% found once. This clone was recorded a few times. The antigen is unknown. The germline V gene has CDR1 KGHDR and CDR2 SFDVKD. The CDR3 totals 20 residues. V shed 3 bases and J 5 bases; nucleotides not matched to a gene: 20. This receptor was obtained from an adult in good health. The sequences come from peripheral blood, collected on day 0 of AZD1222 vaccination. This chain joins TRBV24-1 and TRBJ2-1; 8 bases align to TRBD2. The DNA of the CDR3 is TGTGCCACCAGTGATAAGGGGTTTCGTGGGATAGCGGGACGGGACAATGAGCAGTTCTTC. It encodes CATSDKGFRGIAGRDNEQFF.